This TCR beta chain was sequenced for a study of shared clonotypes between healthy human individuals. Several immunoSEQ 96-well plates shared each subset's DNA, each plate a replicate. Scientists sequenced DNA from unsorted PBMC on ten immunoSEQ deep assay plates. Clones were read by immunoSEQ multiplex PCR, and TCRdb kept only the in-frame ones, dropping some. Altogether roughly 500,000 clones are present, approximately 82% being singletons, with the ten largest covering around 12%. Overall study findings and caveats: Only blood samples were collected, and tissue repertoires likely differ.

Germline V gives CDR1 SGHTA, CDR2 FQGTGA. This CDR3 has 16 amino acids. With V trimmed by 5 bases and J by 3 bases, 6 bases remained unmatched. Note on this clone: Its target is not known.

The V gene is TRBV7-3, the J gene TRBJ2-1, with 11 bases fitting TRBD2. The source of this sequence is a woman in her 40s in good health. Some clones in this sample may be carry-over from other donors' samples. The specimen sequenced was PBMCs. The CDR3 DNA is TGTGCCAGCAGCCCGGGGACTAGCGGACACTACAATGAGCAGTTCTTC. It specifies CASSPGTSGHYNEQFF.